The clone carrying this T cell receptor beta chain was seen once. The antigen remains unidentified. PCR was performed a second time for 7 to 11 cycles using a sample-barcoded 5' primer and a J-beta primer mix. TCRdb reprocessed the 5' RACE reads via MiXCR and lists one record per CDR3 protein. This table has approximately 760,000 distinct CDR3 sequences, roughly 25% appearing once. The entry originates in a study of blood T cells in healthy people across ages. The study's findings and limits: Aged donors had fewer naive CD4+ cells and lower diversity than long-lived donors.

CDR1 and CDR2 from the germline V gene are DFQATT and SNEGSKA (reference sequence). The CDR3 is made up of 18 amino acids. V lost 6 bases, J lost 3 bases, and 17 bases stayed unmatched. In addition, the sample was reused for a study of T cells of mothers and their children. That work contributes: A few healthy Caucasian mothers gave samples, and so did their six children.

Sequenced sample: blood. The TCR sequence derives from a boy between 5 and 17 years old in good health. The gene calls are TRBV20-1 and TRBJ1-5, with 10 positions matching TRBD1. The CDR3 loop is CSATSRDRGVRSNQPQHF. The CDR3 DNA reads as TGCAGTGCGACATCCCGGGACAGGGGTGTGAGGTCCAATCAGCCCCAGCATTTT.